This T cell receptor beta chain was sequenced in a study of control samples from healthy donors and cancer patients. Here immunoSEQ multiplex PCR was the method, and the copy in TCRdb shows in-frame clones only, minus some. The sample has 80,000 to 100,000 clones, just over 85% seen once. V lost 5 bases and J 3 bases, leaving 13 bases between the germline ends. In germline, CDR1 is MDHEN, CDR2 SYDVKM. The length of the CDR3 is 14 residues. The sequencing input was blood. The sequence derives from a man aged 25 to 40 in good health. The J gene is TRBJ1-2, the V gene TRBV28; the D gene is possibly TRBD1 (6 bases). The CDR3 protein is CASSLRGADYGYTF. CDR3 nucleotides: TGTGCCAGCAGTCTCAGGGGCGCCGACTATGGCTACACCTTC.